The sample holds a few counts of the clone carrying this T cell receptor (beta chain). Its antigen is unidentified. Germline V gives CDR1 SGDLS, CDR2 YYNGEE. The CDR3 is made up of 16 amino acids. Trimming cost V 0 bases and J 6 bases, with 19 bases left between them. Each of the CD4+ naive, central memory, regulatory and stem cell-like memory populations was sorted via CD45RO/CCR7/CD25/CD127/CD95/CD27. Investigators reverse transcribed all isolated RNA, so they sequenced expressed TCRB transcripts. TCRdb's copy holds only in-frame clones and misses some; the assay was immunoSEQ multiplex PCR. This sample has a few hundred thousand clones, with roughly an eighth found just once. This sample is drawn from a study of beta chain features in type 1 diabetes. General study findings and limits: Junctions at VDJ sites from type 1 diabetes patients had fewer insertions and more deletions. cDNA sequencing could over-represent cells with high TCR expression.

The V and J genes are TRBV9 and TRBJ2-7; D is possibly TRBD2 (5 bases). Sequenced sample: naive CD4+ T cells from blood. The receptor was isolated from a man aged 18 to 30 in good health. The CDR3, as DNA: TGTGCCAGCAGCGTAGAGAGGGTAGGACCGCCGCTCGAGCAGTACTTC. Its translation: CASSVERVGPPLEQYF. The complete variable domain, with remaining parts taken from reference TRBV9 and TRBJ2-7, reads DSGVTQTPKHLITATGQRVTLRCSPRSGDLSVYWYQQSLDQGLQFLIQYYNGEERAKGNILERFSAQQFPDLHSELNLSSLELGDSALYFCASSVERVGPPLEQYFGPGTRLTVT.